This T cell receptor (beta chain) stems from a study of blood T cells in healthy people across ages. The overall study: T cells yielded about one barcoded beta molecule per two cells through template switching.

Trimming took 2 bases from V and 0 from J, leaving 16 bases between them. CDR1 and CDR2 (germline): SQVTM, ANQGSEA. This CDR3 has 16 amino acids. Caucasian, healthy and from Russia, the donors were aged between about 6 and 90. Then a second PCR, running about 6 to 12 cycles, was carried out with a sample-barcoded 5' primer and a J-beta primer mix. Every sample produced at least 3 million CDR3-containing paired-end reads. Each CDR3 protein is one row after TCRdb ran MiXCR on the 5' RACE reads. Of about 1.8 million distinct CDR3 sequences in the sample, approximately 50% were seen once. Whole-study findings and limits: Roughly linear age-related decline in beta diversity appeared, significant by age approximately 41.

In this sample, this clonotype turned up once. The antigen is undetermined. The V and J genes are TRBV29-1 and TRBJ1-1; D is undetermined. The sequenced sample was blood. This clonotype originated in a woman in her forties in good health. CDR3 protein: CSVELALGLVNTEAFF. The CDR3 DNA is TGCAGCGTTGAACTAGCCCTCGGGCTGGTGAACACTGAAGCTTTCTTT. The whole variable domain, remainder taken from reference TRBV29-1 and TRBJ1-1, is SAVISQKPSRDICQRGTSLTIQCQVDSQVTMMFWYRQQPGQSLTLIATANQGSEATYESGFVIDKFPISRPNLTFSTLTVSNMSPEDSSIYLCSVELALGLVNTEAFFGQGTRLTVV.